Presented here are 26 T cell receptor beta chains from one specimen sequenced in a study of PD-1 blockade in classical Hodgkin lymphoma. The repertoire was sequenced with immunoSEQ multiplex PCR; TCRdb's copy has only in-frame clones and lacks some. This sample has some 100,000 clones, with just under 95% found just once. Relapse was seen in all patients after autologous stem cell transplantation, and brentuximab vedotin exposure was variable. The input for sequencing was peripheral blood mononuclear cells (PBMCs), taken at baseline. The source of these receptors is a human donor with classical Hodgkin lymphoma.

This chain links TRBV29-1 with TRBJ2-3; D may be TRBD1 (5 bases). The CDR3 is 12 residues long. Germline CDR1 is SQVTM and CDR2 is ANQGSEA. The V gene lost 6 bases and the J gene lost 5 bases, with 12 bases spanning the gap. The CDR3 nucleotides read TGCAGCGTCCACAACAGGAAAGATACGCAGTATTTT. Amino acid sequence: CSVHNRKDTQYF.

This clone appeared once. The genes are TRBV2 and TRBJ1-5, with 9 bases lining up with TRBD1. The J segment lost 6 bases and the V segment lost 6 bases, leaving 12 bases of the junction unmatched. The germline gives CDR1 SNHLY, CDR2 FYNNEI. The CDR3 is made up of 16 amino acids. In DNA form, the CDR3 reads TGTGCCAGCAGCACCAAGCCGGGACAGGGAGGTCAGCCCCAGCATTTT. Translating it yields CASSTKPGQGGQPQHF.

The chain uses TRBV19 and TRBJ2-2; 7 bases align to TRBD2. The V gene end was trimmed by 1 base and the J gene end by 7 bases; junction bases not matched to a gene: 9. CDR1 and CDR2 from the germline V gene are LNHDA and SQIVND (reference sequence). This CDR3 is built from 16 residues. The CDR3 nucleotides are TGTGCCAGTAGTATAGGGCGTTGGGCTAGCGGCGGGGAGCTGTTTTTT. It codes for CASSIGRWASGGELFF.

The CDR3 loop is CSVAPSFDSYGYTF. In nucleotides, the CDR3 is TGCAGCGTCGCCCCAAGCTTCGATAGCTATGGCTACACCTTC. The chain combines TRBV29-1 with TRBJ1-2; D uncertain. CDR3 length: 14 amino acids. V lost 6 bases and J lost 4, with 18 bases in between. Per germline, CDR1 SQVTM and CDR2 ANQGSEA.

This clone showed up just once. This chain connects TRBV28 to TRBJ1-5, with a tentative D call TRBD1 (6 bases). The CDR3 totals 14 residues. Germline CDR1 reads MDHEN; CDR2 reads SYDVKM. V was shortened by 2 bases and J by 4 bases, with 9 bases between the two germline ends. In DNA, the CDR3 is TGTGCCAGCAGTTTACGGGGGGCGAATCAGCCCCAGCATTTT. Protein product: CASSLRGANQPQHF.

The chain recombines TRBV5-4 with TRBJ1-1; D is unresolved. Per germline, CDR1 SGHNT and CDR2 YYREEE (reference sequence). Trimming shortened V by 3 bases and J by 0 bases, and 18 bases separated the two germline ends. This CDR3 spans 17 amino acids. The chain's CDR3 is CASSSDRGRHMNTEAFF. The DNA of the CDR3 is TGTGCCAGCAGCTCAGACCGCGGGCGACACATGAACACTGAAGCTTTCTTT.

The V gene is TRBV6-1, the J gene TRBJ2-3, with 8 bases lining up with TRBD2. Per the germline V gene, CDR1 is MNHNS and CDR2 is SASEGT. The V gene end was trimmed by 4 bases and the J gene end by 0 bases; junction bases not matched to a gene: 9. The CDR3 has 17 amino acids. The CDR3 protein is CASSGQTSGPSTDTQYF. The CDR3 DNA is TGTGCCAGCAGTGGACAAACTAGCGGCCCTAGCACAGATACGCAGTATTTT.

V and J are TRBV6-1 and TRBJ1-5; 9 bases map to TRBD1. The ends lost 7 bases at V and 7 bases at J; junction bases unmatched: 5. This CDR3 is 13 amino acids long. CDR1 is MNHNS and CDR2 is SASEGT in the germline V gene. CDR3 protein: CASTQGARQPQHF. In DNA form, the CDR3 reads TGTGCCAGCACACAGGGGGCGAGGCAGCCCCAGCATTTT.

The V call is TRBV18, the J call TRBJ2-7; TRBD1 matches 11 bases. The CDR3 consists of 15 residues. Trimming at V came to 4 bases and at J to 0 bases, leaving 2 bases not matched to a gene. Germline CDR1 is KGHSH and CDR2 is LQKENI. The CDR3 nucleotides read TGTGCCAGCTCACTAGGGACAGGGGGCTCCTACGAGCAGTACTTC. Its protein is CASSLGTGGSYEQYF.

The chain recombines TRBV6-5 with TRBJ1-4; TRBD1 matches at 8 bases. Per germline, CDR1 MNHEY and CDR2 SVGAGI. The V gene end was trimmed by 4 bases and the J gene end by 4 bases; junction bases not matched to a gene: 5. The CDR3 spans 15 residues. In nucleotides, the CDR3 is TGTGCCAGCAGTTTCGGGACAGGAAATAATGAAAAACTGTTTTTT. It specifies CASSFGTGNNEKLFF.

The gene calls are TRBV27 and TRBJ1-2; unclear D gene. Germline CDR1 and CDR2: MNHEY and SMNVEV (reference sequence). The CDR3 loop spans 18 amino acids. V was cut by 4 bases and J by 3 bases, with 24 bases left in between. This chain's CDR3 is CASSSILEGKHEYYGYTF. The CDR3 nucleotides are TGTGCCAGCAGTTCTATATTGGAAGGGAAGCATGAGTACTATGGCTACACCTTC.

In its sample, this clone was seen once. The J gene is TRBJ2-5, the V gene TRBV30; D may be TRBD2 (6 bases). CDR1 is GTSNPN, CDR2 SVGIG, per germline (reference sequence). Trimming took off 2 bases at V and 0 bases at J, with 10 bases between the two ends. CDR3 length: 14 residues. The DNA of the CDR3 is TGTGCCTGGAGTATGGGACTCTACCAAGAGACCCAGTACTTC. Protein sequence: CAWSMGLYQETQYF.

The V gene is TRBV6-1, the J gene TRBJ2-5, with 8 bases fitting TRBD1. Germline V gives CDR1 MNHNS, CDR2 SASEGT. The V and J ends lost 4 bases and 0 bases, in that order; junction bases with no gene match: 7. The CDR3 has 16 residues. This CDR3 is CASSGARDRYQETQYF. The CDR3 DNA follows: TGTGCCAGCAGTGGGGCGAGGGACAGGTACCAAGAGACCCAGTACTTC.

This chain joins TRBV4-1 and TRBJ1-6; a weak D match, TRBD1 (5 bases). The CDR3 runs 16 residues. Germline CDR1 is MGHRA and CDR2 is YSYEKL. The V end lost 1 base, the J end lost 9 bases, and 16 bases lay between the germline ends. The CDR3 sequence is CASSQGMGPIGSPLHF. The DNA for the CDR3 is TGCGCCAGCAGCCAAGGTATGGGGCCGATCGGTTCACCCCTCCACTTT.

The chain links TRBV6-1 to TRBJ1-5; TRBD1 agrees at 7 bases. The V gene's germline CDR1 is MNHNS and CDR2 SASEGT. CDR3 length: 14 amino acids. The junction had 5 bases not matched to a gene; V was cut back by 4 bases and J by 5 bases. The CDR3 nucleotides are TGTGCCAGCAGTGGGACAGGTCCTTATCAGCCCCAGCATTTT. This sequence encodes CASSGTGPYQPQHF.

The J gene is TRBJ2-3, the V gene TRBV7-9; D is perhaps TRBD2 (6 bases). There are 13 residues in the CDR3. Trimming took off 7 bases at V and 1 base at J, with 9 bases between the two ends. From germline, CDR1 is SEHNR and CDR2 FQNEAQ (reference sequence). For the CDR3, the DNA is TGTGCCAGCAACCCTAGCGGCACAGATACGCAGTATTTT. This gives the protein CASNPSGTDTQYF.

CDR3 in amino acids: CASSLAFADSTDTQYF. The DNA of the CDR3 is TGCGCCAGCAGCTTGGCCTTTGCGGATAGCACAGATACGCAGTATTTT. This chain links TRBV5-1 with TRBJ2-3; D ambiguous. Trimming left V 0 bases short and J 0 bases short, with 11 bases between. CDR3 length equals 16 residues. Germline V CDR1 and CDR2: SGHRS, YFSETQ. The full variable domain, completed using reference TRBV5-1 and TRBJ2-3, is KAGVTQTPRYLIKTRGQQVTLSCSPISGHRSVSWYQQTPGQGLQFLFEYFSETQRNKGNFPGRFSGRQFSNSRSEMNVSTLELGDSALYLCASSLAFADSTDTQYFGPGTRLTVL.

This chain joins TRBV11-2 and TRBJ2-3, with D unclear. Trimming pared 1 base from V and 2 bases from J, leaving 7 bases between. Per germline, CDR1 SGHAT and CDR2 FQNNGV. The CDR3 is 14 amino acids. CDR3: CASSLGANTDTQYF. The CDR3 DNA sequence: TGTGCCAGCAGCTTAGGGGCCAACACAGATACGCAGTATTTT.

The chain carries TRBV12-5 and TRBJ1-5; D gene uncertain. Trimming stripped 2 bases from V and 8 bases from J, with 1 base between. CDR1 and CDR2 (germline): LGHNT, FRNRAP. The length of the CDR3 is 10 residues. The CDR3 nucleotides read TGTGCTAGTGGTTTGAAGCCCCAGCATTTT. Amino acids: CASGLKPQHF.

V is TRBV7-9 and J is TRBJ1-2, with TRBD1 matching over 7 bases. With V trimmed by 5 bases and J by 0 bases, 6 bases remained unmatched. CDR1 and CDR2 (germline): SEHNR, FQNEAQ (reference sequence). This CDR3 has 15 residues. DNA for the CDR3: TGTGCCAGCAGCGGGCGGGACAGACCTAACTATGGCTACACCTTC. Translating it yields CASSGRDRPNYGYTF.

The chain employs TRBV19 and TRBJ2-2; 7 nucleotides agree with TRBD1. J was trimmed by 8 bases and V by 5 bases; bases with no gene match: 5. The germline V gene encodes CDR1 LNHDA and CDR2 SQIVND (reference sequence). There are 13 residues in the CDR3. The CDR3 region is CASSLTGAGELFF. For the CDR3, the DNA is TGTGCCAGTAGTTTAACAGGGGCGGGGGAGCTGTTTTTT.

The CDR3 region is CAWSVPLSVARKNVPDTQYF. DNA of the CDR3: TGTGCCTGGAGTGTACCCCTATCTGTTGCCCGAAAAAATGTCCCAGATACGCAGTATTTT. The V call is TRBV30, the J call TRBJ2-3; D is ambiguous. Between the trimmed V and J ends, which lost 0 bases and 4 bases, there was a span of 29 bases. In germline, CDR1 is GTSNPN, CDR2 SVGIG (reference sequence). The CDR3 is made up of 20 amino acids. The entire variable domain, with the rest obtained from reference TRBV30 and TRBJ2-3, is as follows: SQTIHQWPATLVQPVGSPLSLECTVEGTSNPNLYWYRQAAGRGLQLLFYSVGIGQISSEVPQNLSASRPQDRQFILSSKKLLLSDSGFYLCAWSVPLSVARKNVPDTQYFGPGTRLTVL.

This clone was counted once. The gene calls are TRBV27 and TRBJ2-7, with D uncertain. The CDR3 runs 16 residues. Germline loops: CDR1 MNHEY, CDR2 SMNVEV (reference sequence). Trimming stripped 0 bases from V and 1 base from J, with 13 bases between. CDR3 loop: CASSLSPLGISYEQYF. CDR3 coding DNA: TGTGCCAGCAGTTTATCGCCGCTAGGGATTTCCTACGAGCAGTACTTC.

The rearrangement links TRBV6-1 to TRBJ1-1; D not resolved. This CDR3 comprises 14 residues. The V and J ends lost 8 bases and 0 bases respectively, with 13 bases between them. Germline V lookup: CDR1 MNHNS, CDR2 SASEGT. The CDR3: CASPRGTLNTEAFF. For the CDR3, the DNA is TGTGCCAGCCCCCGGGGAACCTTGAACACTGAAGCTTTCTTT.

V gene TRBV18 combines with J gene TRBJ1-4, with 7 bases matching TRBD1. Germline V CDR1 and CDR2: KGHSH, LQKENI. J gave up 0 bases and V 2 bases, and 3 bases lay outside the gene matches. The CDR3 loop spans 16 amino acids. CDR3 DNA sequence: TGTGCCAGCTCACCAGTCGGACAGGCAACTAATGAAAAACTGTTTTTT. Its translation: CASSPVGQATNEKLFF.

The chain is built from TRBV21-1 and TRBJ1-2. TRBV21-1 is annotated as a pseudogene. This CDR3 comprises 16 residues. CDR3 nucleotides: TGTGCCAGCAGCAAAATACACGAGGGGTGGGCCTATGGCTACACCTTC. As protein: CASSKIHEGWAYGYTF.